These 7 T cell receptor beta chains share one sample of origin, sequenced in a study of metastatic and nonmetastatic thyroid tumors. Each patient went into thyroid surgery without having received any treatment. Via MiXCR, TCRdb re-called the PCR reads. The sample carries over 10,000 clones, around 20% recorded once. Source material: adjacent normal tissue. These receptor sequences come from a female donor with papillary thyroid cancer or a benign thyroid nodule (not recorded which). Some clones in this sample may be carry-over from other donors' samples.

This clone rates as large (0.1 to 1%). The gene calls are TRBV4-1 and TRBJ1-6; D is undetermined. CDR1 is MGHRA, CDR2 YSYEKL, per germline. V lost 3 bases and J 7 bases, leaving 13 bases between the germline ends. The CDR3 sequence is 15 residues long. The CDR3: CASSHTLAVNSPLHF. CDR3 nucleotides: TGCGCCAGCAGCCATACGCTGGCCGTCAATTCACCCCTCCACTTT.

This clone is a singleton in its sample. J is TRBJ2-7 and V is TRBV9; the match to TRBD2 covers 8 bases. The germline V gene encodes CDR1 SGDLS and CDR2 YYNGEE. The ends lost 4 bases at V and 6 bases at J; junction bases unmatched: 9. This CDR3 contains 14 residues. The CDR3 region has the DNA TGTGCCAGCAGCACGAGCGGGACTAGTAGCGAGCAGTACTTC. Translating gives CASSTSGTSSEQYF. Full variable domain (rest looked up from reference TRBV9 and TRBJ2-7): DSGVTQTPKHLITATGQRVTLRCSPRSGDLSVYWYQQSLDQGLQFLIQYYNGEERAKGNILERFSAQQFPDLHSELNLSSLELGDSALYFCASSTSGTSSEQYFGPGTRLTVT.

Judged by abundance, this clone is medium-sized. The J gene is TRBJ1-2, the V gene TRBV6-2 or TRBV6-3, with a weak D call TRBD1 (6 bases). Trimming took off 2 bases at V and 7 bases at J, with 20 bases between the two ends. In germline, CDR1 is MNHEY, CDR2 SVGEGT. The CDR3 covers 16 residues. The CDR3 nucleotides are TGTGCCAGCAGTTACCCCACTGCGGGGGCCGTGGCTGGCTACACCTTC. This encodes CASSYPTAGAVAGYTF.

The sample holds a few counts of this clone. J is TRBJ1-1 and V is TRBV5-1, with D possibly being TRBD1 (5 bases). There are 15 residues in the CDR3. The germline V gene encodes CDR1 SGHRS and CDR2 YFSETQ. Trimming stripped 1 base from V and 4 bases from J, with 14 bases between. The CDR3 DNA is TGCGCCAGCAGCTTGACAGGTACGGAGCGCACTGAAGCTTTCTTT. It encodes CASSLTGTERTEAFF.

This clone was counted only a few times. V gene TRBV6-1 combines with J gene TRBJ2-7, with TRBD1 matching over 7 bases. The length of the CDR3 is 13 residues. V gave up 6 bases and J gave up 6 bases; unmatched junction bases: 8. Germline values: CDR1 MNHNS, CDR2 SASEGT. The CDR3 bases are TGTGCCAGCAGCCCCAGGGGGACACTCGAGCAGTACTTC. It is translated as CASSPRGTLEQYF.

V usage is TRBV12-3 or TRBV12-4 and J usage is TRBJ1-6; D is ambiguous. Between the trimmed V and J ends, which lost 1 base and 10 bases, there was a span of 2 bases. The CDR3 contains 11 residues. This CDR3 reads CASSLESPLHF. The CDR3 DNA sequence: TGTGCCAGCAGTTTAGAATCACCCCTCCACTTT.

A few counts support this clone. The gene calls are TRBV19 and TRBJ1-1; D unresolved. CDR1 is LNHDA and CDR2 is SQIVND in the germline V gene (reference sequence). V shed 3 bases and J shed 1 base, with 6 bases lying between them. This CDR3 has 13 amino acids. The CDR3, as DNA: TGTGCCAGTAGTATTTGGGGGAACACTGAAGCTTTCTTT. It translates to CASSIWGNTEAFF.